Listed here are 5 T cell receptor beta chains from one sample, sequenced in a study of T cell changes during pregnancy in multiple sclerosis. Data came from immunoSEQ multiplex PCR; TCRdb stores just in-frame clones and leaves some out. The data contain around 35,000 clones, less than 95% of them singletons. The sequences come from CD8+ T cells from peripheral blood mononuclear cells, collected before pregnancy. Source of these receptors: a female donor with multiple sclerosis, enrolled in a pregnancy study.

The rearrangement links TRBV4-3 to TRBJ1-1, with D perhaps matching TRBD1 (6 bases). The CDR3 contains 17 residues. Germline V gene lookup returns CDR1 LGHNA and CDR2 YSLEER. Between the trimmed V and J ends, which lost 1 base and 0 bases, there was a span of 15 bases. The DNA of the CDR3 is TGCGCCAGCAGCCAAGCACTCCTCGGACAGTTGAACACTGAAGCTTTCTTT. Its protein is CASSQALLGQLNTEAFF.

The chain has TRBV4-1 and TRBJ2-1, with 8 bases identical to TRBD2. Germline assignment: CDR1 MGHRA and CDR2 YSYEKL. This CDR3 region has 17 residues. V lost 0 bases and J lost 9; bases outside the gene matches: 13. The CDR3 reads CASSQEAVLSGSVEQFF. The CDR3 bases are TGCGCCAGCAGCCAAGAAGCGGTACTAAGCGGGAGCGTTGAGCAGTTCTTC.

The rearrangement uses TRBV6-1 and TRBJ2-1; 12 bases align to TRBD2. Trimming took 8 bases from V and 5 from J; bases not matched to a gene: 7. Germline-derived CDR1 and CDR2 are MNHNS and SASEGT. The length of the CDR3 is 15 residues. The CDR3 sequence: CASCRLAGVDNEQFF. The CDR3 bases are TGTGCCAGCTGCAGACTAGCGGGAGTAGACAATGAGCAGTTCTTC.

This clone appeared once. The chain couples TRBV29-1 to TRBJ1-1; 11 bases match TRBD1. This CDR3 contains 16 residues. CDR1 is SQVTM, CDR2 ANQGSEA, per germline. Losses at the gene ends were 1 base for V and 7 bases for J; bases not matched to a gene: 11. CDR3 DNA: TGCAGCGTTGAAGGGGGGGAGGGACAGGGGGTACTTGAAGCTTTCTTT. This codes for CSVEGGEGQGVLEAFF.

V is TRBV5-4 and J is TRBJ2-1; TRBD1 matches at 11 bases. V shed 3 bases, J shed 1 base, and the junction held 3 bases outside the gene matches. CDR1 and CDR2 (germline): SGHNT, YYREEE (reference sequence). This CDR3 is 16 amino acids long. The CDR3 reads CASSSGQGESYNEQFF. CDR3 nucleotide sequence: TGTGCCAGCAGCTCGGGACAGGGGGAGTCCTACAATGAGCAGTTCTTC.